This TCR beta chain is from a study of CD8 T cells in Susac syndrome. RNA was extracted with the RNeasy kit, and a quantity of about 0.45 to 1 ug was reverse transcribed using random hexamers. An immunoSEQ multiplex PCR amplified TCR beta CDR3 over 54 Vbeta and 13 Jbeta. In TCRdb, the immunoSEQ multiplex PCR reads were re-called with MiXCR into one record per CDR3 protein. The repertoire holds under 550,000 distinct CDR3 sequences, with 75% to 90% as singletons. The authors carried out high-throughput sequencing of TCR beta. They applied it to CD8+ and CD4+ T cells obtained from blood. TEMRA cells were enriched by FACS, and CD4+ and CD8+ T cells were negatively isolated. The CDR3 covers 16 residues. Germline V gene data show CDR1 as MNHNS and CDR2 as SASEGT. The junction had 7 bases not matched to a gene; V was cut back by 5 bases and J by 3 bases.

The sample comprised CD8+ T cells from PBMCs. This TCR derives from a human donor with multiple sclerosis. The genes are TRBV6-1 and TRBJ2-6; 7 positions agree with TRBD2. The CDR3 reads CASSQWGGSGANVLTF. As DNA, the CDR3 is TGTGCCAGCAGTCAATGGGGGGGTAGTGGGGCCAACGTCCTGACTTTC.